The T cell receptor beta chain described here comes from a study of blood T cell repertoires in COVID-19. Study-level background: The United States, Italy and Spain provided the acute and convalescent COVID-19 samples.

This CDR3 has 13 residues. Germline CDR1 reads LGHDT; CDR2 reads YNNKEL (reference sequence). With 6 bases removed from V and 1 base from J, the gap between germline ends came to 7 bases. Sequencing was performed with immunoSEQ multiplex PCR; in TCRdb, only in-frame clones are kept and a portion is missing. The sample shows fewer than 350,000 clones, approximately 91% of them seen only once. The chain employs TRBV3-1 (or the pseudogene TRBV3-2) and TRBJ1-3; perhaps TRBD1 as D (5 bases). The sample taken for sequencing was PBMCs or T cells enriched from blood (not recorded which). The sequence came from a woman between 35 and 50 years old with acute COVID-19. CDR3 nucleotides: TGTGCCAGCAGGGGGACTTCTGGAAACACCATATATTTT. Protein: CASRGTSGNTIYF.